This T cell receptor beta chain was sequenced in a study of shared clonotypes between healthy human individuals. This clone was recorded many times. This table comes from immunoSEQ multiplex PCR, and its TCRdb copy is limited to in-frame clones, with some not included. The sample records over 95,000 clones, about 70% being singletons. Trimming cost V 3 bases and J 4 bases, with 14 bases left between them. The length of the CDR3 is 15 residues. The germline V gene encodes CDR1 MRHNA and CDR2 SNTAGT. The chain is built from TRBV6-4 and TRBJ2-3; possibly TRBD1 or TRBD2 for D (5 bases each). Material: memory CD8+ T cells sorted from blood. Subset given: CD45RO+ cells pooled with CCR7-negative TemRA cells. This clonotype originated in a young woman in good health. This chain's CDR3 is CASSDSTRGSDTQYF. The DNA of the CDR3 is TGTGCCAGCAGTGATTCGACGAGGGGTTCAGATACGCAGTATTTT.